The sequence of this T cell receptor (beta chain) was determined in a study of cytomegalovirus exposure and HLA in healthy donors. On the study more broadly: One earlier analysis, a look at roughly 170 million T cells, found more than 100 million unique TCR beta sequences.

Concerning this clone: Its antigen is as yet unknown.

While unrecorded immune exposures were likely, the donors were nominally healthy when sampled. PCR employed 60 Vbeta and 13 Jbeta primers. Profiled with immunoSEQ multiplex PCR; TCRdb holds only in-frame clones, not every one. The table records around 150,000 clones, 65% to 85% of them present only once. Overall study findings and caveats: Using the classifier, cytomegalovirus status was reportedly diagnosed with high specificity and sensitivity. A link between a missense DCLRE1C variant and TCR beta V- and J-gene trimming emerged from a later analysis.

Germline CDR1 is MNHNS and CDR2 is SASEGT. The J segment lost 4 bases and the V segment lost 7 bases, leaving 9 bases of the junction unmatched. The CDR3 totals 15 residues. This clonotype originated in a woman in her thirties or forties in good health and CMV-seropositive. Sequenced: PBMCs. The rearrangement joins TRBV6-1 to TRBJ2-2; 7 nucleotides match TRBD1. Here the CDR3 reads CASIRTGLVTGELFF. CDR3 DNA sequence: TGTGCCAGCATCCGGACAGGCTTGGTCACCGGGGAGCTGTTTTTT.